This T cell receptor (beta chain) was retrieved from a study of CD8 T cells in Susac syndrome. Reverse transcription of roughly 0.5 to 1 ug RNA was performed with random hexamers. A multiplex approach, immunoSEQ multiplex PCR, amplified TCR beta CDR3 across 54 Vbeta and 13 Jbeta. TCRdb re-analysed the immunoSEQ multiplex PCR reads in MiXCR, keeping a single row per CDR3 protein. Of 350,000 to 550,000 distinct CDR3 sequences in the sample, about 85% were seen once. Per germline, CDR1 SGHDN and CDR2 FVKESK. The CDR3 has 16 residues. V lost 4 bases, J lost 3 bases, and 9 bases stayed unmatched. Purification of the CD8+ and CD4+ T cells relied on negative isolation, and TEMRA cells underwent FACS enrichment.

This receptor was identified in a human donor with multiple sclerosis. The chain is built from TRBV14 and TRBJ1-2; 9 bases line up with TRBD1. Sequencing was carried out using CD8+ T cells from PBMCs. The CDR3, as DNA: TGTGCCAGCAGCCTCGGACAGGGGCCCTCATACTATGGCTACACCTTC. Amino acid sequence: CASSLGQGPSYYGYTF.